The rows below give T cell receptor beta chains drawn from one sample of a study of beta chain features in type 1 diabetes. Sequenced by immunoSEQ multiplex PCR; TCRdb stores in-frame clones only, minus some. The sample consists of 130,000 or so clones, 9.7% of them appearing once. Sequencing was performed on central memory CD4+ T cells from blood. Every receptor here comes from a woman aged 40-49 years in good health. Both conserved end residues are trimmed from each CDR3. The D gene is left open where the match is weak. Only part of the rows carry a size: once, few, many, or a class if the clone is expanded.

>few|TRBD1|TRBV6-5
ASRKQGASGNTIY
>many|NA|TRBV5-6
ASSLLDSSNQPQH
>few|TRBD1|TRBV28
ASRDRDNQPQH
>NA|NA|TRBV27
ASSLGGRQETQY
>NA|TRBD2|TRBV10-3
AIRLSGGYEQY
>NA|TRBD1|TRBV6-6
ASTPQGAGQPQH
>NA|TRBD1|TRBV19
ASAPGTGPLEQY
>NA|NA|TRBV7-2
ASSLVRVNRGEQY
>NA|NA|TRBV10-3
AISNRVDTGELF
>NA|TRBD1|TRBV6-5
ASSRDRQNYGYT
>NA|NA|TRBV5-4
ASRSAGEETQY
>NA|TRBD1|TRBV7-9
ASSLGDSLNSPLH
>NA|NA|TRBV7-6
ASRPDSYGEQF
>few|NA|TRBV2
ASSENTQY
>NA|TRBD1|TRBV5-1
ASSLDRASTDTQY
>few|TRBD1|TRBV28
ASSSNAGTGISGYT
>many|TRBD1|TRBV15
ATSRTTDRGEYT
>many|NA|TRBV29-1
SVRYASSYEQY
>NA|TRBD1|TRBV5-4
ASSSGQGPYGYT
>NA|NA|TRBV4-3
ASSQTSYHTDTQY
>few|NA|TRBV5-5
ASSLGQVGNTIY
>few|NA|TRBV6-5
ASSSFRRGPEAF
>few|NA|TRBV7-2
ASSLGGGYQETQY
>NA|TRBD2|TRBV6-1
ASSEAPGGSRTGANVLT
>NA|TRBD1|TRBV5-4
ASSRGQAASEAF
>few|TRBD1|TRBV2
ASRRDSGVEQF